This TCR beta chain was captured by sequencing in a study of shared clonotypes between healthy human individuals. Study conclusions and caveats: For naive CD4 cells, approximately 4.7% of clonotypes were shared across a handful of donors. Sharing of clonotypes among donors was expected to vary with sequencing depth.

CD45RA+ naive and CD45RA-negative memory subsets were separated from CD4+ cells. V gave up 4 bases and J gave up 3 bases, with 5 bases separating them. CDR3 length equals 11 residues. CDR1 SQVTM and CDR2 ANQGSEA come from the germline V gene. Every subset's genomic DNA went evenly onto several immunoSEQ plates. Generated by immunoSEQ multiplex PCR, the TCRdb table keeps only in-frame clones and is missing some. The data contain some 660,000 clones, about three quarters of them singletons. As concerns this clone: The antigen is undetermined.

The receptor's source is a woman aged 25 to 39 in good health. The sequenced sample consisted of memory CD4+ T cells sorted from blood. Regarding subset: CD45RA-negative fraction. The rearrangement uses TRBV29-1 and TRBJ2-3; either TRBD1 or TRBD2 may supply D (5 bases each). CDR3 nucleotides: TGCAGCGTTGGGGGGACAGATACGCAGTATTTT. Its protein is CSVGGTDTQYF.